This record looks at one T cell receptor beta chain sequence and its context. Its antigen is unknown. Base qualities are not provided; no much larger clone lies one nucleotide away. TCRbeta CDR3 regions were amplified from genomic DNA by means of the immunoSEQ Assay, a bias-controlled multiplex PCR. The authors' pipeline ran thus. Nucleated cell counts per sample were estimated from amplification of reference gene primers within the assay. To quantify the absolute abundance of each unique TCRbeta CDR3 rearrangement, sequence reads were collapsed and filtered. For each sample, productive Simpson clonality was calculated as the square root of Simpson's diversity index over productive rearrangements. TCRdb's version of the immuneACCESS table is confined to in-frame rearrangements and falls short of the full clone set. An unresolved V gene accounts for under half of the shortfall where checked; the remainder is of unknown origin. The V and J calls and clone size were taken over from that table, and D and trimming were inferred from the DNA. Within this sample are about 120,000 clones, with around 84% of them counted one time only. Around 8.5% of the sample is in the top ten clones.

Counted from cysteine to phenylalanine, this CDR3 has 13 amino acids. Just CDR3 DNA is preserved here, 39 bases in frame from base 1. The germline V gene specifies SGHRS as CDR1 and YFSETQ as CDR2. The trim is 5 bases for V and 3 bases for J, with a gap of 11 bases between the germline ends. Collaborating institutions collected whole blood in K2EDTA tubes following their own protocols. For TCRbeta analysis, collaborator samples were shipped as frozen whole blood, as isolated PBMCs, or as DNA extracted from either sample type. These data are taken from a study of blood T cell repertoires in COVID-19 (dated by TCRdb to 2020 to 2022). Notes on the research overall: Samples covering the acute and convalescent phases of COVID-19 were provided by collaborators in the United States, Italy and Spain. The repertoires were released in a freely available public database meant as a resource for research on the immune response to SARS-CoV-2. The sample metadata nearly always contained a de-identified subject ID, COVID-19 status, age in years and sex. Where available, HLA class I and class II types were taken from metadata supplied by the sample provider and were not determined by assay-based typing. The dataset comprised deeply sampled blood TCRbeta repertoires from subjects exposed to, actively infected with, or recovered from COVID-19. Samples came from the ongoing ImmuneRACE study (first 160 participants) plus 1,254 subjects from 6 global collaborators. The prospective study material was composed of cDNA or gDNA derived from T cells, B-cell-depleted T cells, or PBMCs. Results the study describes overall, beyond this receptor: How much clinical and demographic metadata was included differed by source and by participant, and the metadata was provided uncurated.

The receptor comes from a woman aged 40 to 50 with acute or convalescent COVID-19. Here the chain combines TRBV5-1 and TRBJ2-5; D gene: possibly TRBD1, on 6 matching bases. The sample comprised peripheral blood. CDR3 region: CASRGAGEETQYF. The base sequence is TGCGCCAGCAGGGGGGCAGGCGAAGAGACCCAGTACTTC.